This T cell receptor (beta chain) originates from a study of early T cells in non-severe SARS-CoV-2 infection. Notes on the study in general: VDJdb matching, biased toward anti-spike CD8 responses, missed private and CD4 specificities.

Trimming left V 6 bases short and J 7 bases short, with 10 bases between. Per the germline V gene, CDR1 is LNHDA and CDR2 is SQIVND (reference sequence). There are 12 residues in the CDR3. TCRdb redid the calling of the 5' RACE reads with MiXCR, one entry per CDR3 protein. The sample has tens of thousands of distinct CDR3 sequences, about an eighth seen once. This clonotype was observed at least ten times. What it binds is unknown. Sequencing used whole blood, obtained at baseline. This chain uses TRBV19 with TRBJ2-1; D remains unclear. The source is an adult who was a healthcare worker with PCR-confirmed SARS-CoV-2 infection or an uninfected control (not recorded which). In nucleotides, the CDR3 is TGTGCCAGTAGCCCCCCCGCGAATGAGCAGTTCTTC. Its translation is CASSPPANEQFF.